These T cell receptor beta chains were read from a single sample in a study of cytomegalovirus exposure and HLA in healthy donors. The method was immunoSEQ multiplex PCR; TCRdb's version includes in-frame clones alone and lacks a portion of them. The sample lists 100,000 to 150,000 clones; more than 65% were seen once. Sequencing was done on a sample of PBMCs. These receptors all come from a woman aged 18-35 years in good health and CMV-seronegative. Each CDR3 is given with its conserved first and last residue. The D gene is left open where the match is weak. Clone sizes are given selectively: once, few, many, or a class where the clone is expanded.

clone size	D gene	CDR3 length	V gene	J gene	CDR3 protein	CDR3 DNA
-	-	14	TRBV6-4	TRBJ2-1	CASSVSGAYNEQFF	TGTGCCAGCAGTGTCTCCGGGGCCTACAATGAGCAGTTCTTC
-	-	17	TRBV11-2	TRBJ2-6	CASSLQTTSSGANVLTF	TGTGCCAGCAGCTTACAAACCACTAGCTCTGGGGCCAACGTCCTGACTTTC
-	TRBD1	15	TRBV7-2	TRBJ2-5	CASSLRQGSAETQYF	TGTGCCAGCAGCTTGCGACAGGGGTCTGCGGAGACCCAGTACTTC
-	TRBD1	15	TRBV4-1	TRBJ2-7	CASSPDRGVRGEQYF	TGCGCCAGCAGCCCCGACAGGGGCGTCCGGGGGGAGCAGTACTTC
-	-	17	TRBV4-3	TRBJ1-6	CASSQDPQSSYNSPLHF	TGCGCCAGCAGCCAAGATCCACAGAGCTCCTATAATTCACCCCTCCACTTT
-	TRBD2	14	TRBV9	TRBJ2-7	CASSSGTSVDEQYF	TGTGCCAGCAGTTCCGGGACTAGCGTGGACGAGCAGTACTTC
-	-	16	TRBV19	TRBJ2-7	CASSIRSGKASYEQYF	TGTGCCAGTAGTATAAGGTCAGGGAAGGCCTCCTACGAGCAGTACTTC
-	-	15	TRBV11-3	TRBJ2-3	CASSSGGSTADTQYF	TGTGCCAGCAGCTCCGGAGGCTCCACGGCAGATACGCAGTATTTT
-	-	14	TRBV14	TRBJ1-1	CASSHLWEDSEAFF	TGTGCCAGCAGCCACCTATGGGAGGACTCTGAAGCTTTCTTT
-	-	12	TRBV7-9	TRBJ2-7	CASSLSRDEQYF	TGTGCCAGCAGCTTATCCCGTGACGAGCAGTACTTC
-	-	13	TRBV6-1	TRBJ2-5	CASNAQGLETQYF	TGTGCCAGCAATGCACAGGGTTTAGAGACCCAGTACTTC
-	-	14	TRBV5-1	TRBJ2-2	CASSLEGVAGELFF	TGCGCCAGCAGCTTGGAGGGGGTTGCCGGGGAGCTGTTTTTT
-	-	14	TRBV6-5	TRBJ1-1	CASSRSDGNTEAFF	TGTGCCAGTTCCCGGAGCGACGGGAATACTGAAGCTTTCTTT
-	TRBD1	17	TRBV5-1	TRBJ1-4	CASRHGGEQGSREKLFF	TGCGCCAGCAGGCACGGTGGGGAACAGGGGTCAAGGGAAAAACTGTTTTTT
-	TRBD2	15	TRBV5-4	TRBJ2-5	CASSSSGGHQETQYF	TGTGCCAGCAGCTCTAGCGGGGGCCACCAAGAGACCCAGTACTTC
-	TRBD1	12	TRBV5-6	TRBJ1-1	CASTVQGAKGFF	TGTGCCAGCACCGTCCAGGGGGCGAAGGGATTCTTT
-	-	15	TRBV7-7	TRBJ2-5	CASSEVRGPWETQYF	TGTGCCAGCAGCGAAGTAAGGGGCCCTTGGGAGACCCAGTACTTC
-	-	15	TRBV7-3	TRBJ2-6	CASSLHNPGANGLTF	TGTGCCAGCAGCTTACATAACCCTGGGGCCAACGGCCTGACTTTC
-	-	12	TRBV7-9	TRBJ2-7	CASSFARDEQYF	TGTGCCAGCAGCTTCGCCAGGGACGAGCAGTACTTC
-	-	12	TRBV5-1	TRBJ2-2	CASSAYSGELFF	TGCGCCAGCAGCGCGTACAGCGGGGAGCTGTTTTTT
-	-	10	TRBV2	TRBJ1-4	CATGAERLFF	TGTGCCACTGGTGCGGAGAGACTGTTTTTT
-	-	13	TRBV29-1	TRBJ2-7	CSVGGIGSYEQYF	TGCAGCGTTGGCGGTATCGGCTCCTACGAGCAGTACTTC
-	TRBD1	16	TRBV28	TRBJ1-3	CATTGTALTSGNTIYF	TGTGCCACCACGGGGACAGCCCTAACCTCTGGAAACACCATATATTTT
-	-	14	TRBV11-3	TRBJ2-3	CASSLEQHTDTQYF	TGTGCCAGCAGCTTAGAACAGCACACAGATACGCAGTATTTT
-	-	14	TRBV7-2	TRBJ1-6	CASRVRQDNSPLHF	TGTGCCAGCAGAGTACGACAGGATAATTCACCCCTCCACTTT
-	TRBD1	15	TRBV19	TRBJ2-4	CASSIGDRGVNIQYF	TGTGCCAGTAGTATAGGGGACAGGGGTGTAAACATTCAGTACTTC
-	-	11	TRBV7-9	TRBJ2-1	CASSFRVEQFF	TGTGCCAGCAGCTTCCGGGTTGAGCAGTTCTTC
-	TRBD1	13	TRBV5-1	TRBJ2-1	CASSGTGYNEQFF	TGCGCCAGCAGCGGGACAGGGTACAATGAGCAGTTCTTC
-	-	14	TRBV2	TRBJ2-7	CASSIQGVGYEQYF	TGTGCCAGCAGTATACAAGGGGTCGGGTACGAGCAGTACTTC
-	TRBD2	14	TRBV2	TRBJ2-7	CASSEVRESYEQYF	TGTGCCAGCAGTGAGGTGCGGGAGTCCTACGAGCAGTACTTC
-	-	15	TRBV18	TRBJ1-1	CASSPDRGMNTEAFF	TGTGCCAGCTCACCAGATCGGGGGATGAACACTGAAGCTTTCTTT
-	TRBD2	15	TRBV5-4	TRBJ2-1	CASSERTSSYNEQFF	TGTGCCAGCAGCGAACGGACTAGCTCCTACAATGAGCAGTTCTTC
-	-	17	TRBV7-9	TRBJ1-3	CASSLRWEGVSGNTIYF	TGTGCCAGCAGCTTACGGTGGGAGGGCGTCTCGGGAAACACCATATATTTT
few	-	15	TRBV5-6	TRBJ2-2	CASSRSLAATGELFF	TGTGCCAGCAGCCGGTCACTAGCAGCCACCGGGGAGCTGTTTTTT
-	TRBD1	14	TRBV2	TRBJ2-7	CASRRQGSSYEQYF	TGTGCCAGCAGGCGACAGGGGAGCTCCTACGAGCAGTACTTC
-	TRBD1	15	TRBV6-1	TRBJ1-5	CAGGQGSFSNQPQHF	TGTGCCGGGGGACAGGGAAGTTTTAGCAATCAGCCCCAGCATTTT
once	TRBD2	16	TRBV18	TRBJ2-2	CASSPFGTSKTGELFF	TGTGCCAGCTCACCTTTCGGGACTAGTAAGACCGGGGAGCTGTTTTTT
-	-	15	TRBV5-1	TRBJ1-1	CASKISGGLATEAFF	TGCGCCAGCAAGATCAGCGGGGGGTTGGCCACTGAAGCTTTCTTT
-	TRBD2	14	TRBV6-1	TRBJ2-3	CASKTSGGPDTQYF	TGTGCCAGCAAGACTAGCGGGGGGCCAGATACGCAGTATTTT
once	TRBD2	16	TRBV7-2	TRBJ2-3	CASSLVSGVGTDTQYF	TGTGCCAGCAGCTTAGTCAGCGGGGTCGGCACAGATACGCAGTATTTT
-	-	15	TRBV11-2	TRBJ2-3	CASSWGGGGTDTQYF	TGTGCCAGCAGCTGGGGTGGGGGCGGCACAGATACGCAGTATTTT
-	TRBD1	16	TRBV5-4	TRBJ2-7	CASSLALTGGYHEQYF	TGTGCCAGCAGCTTGGCCTTGACAGGGGGTTACCACGAGCAGTACTTC
-	-	15	TRBV7-2	TRBJ1-1	CASSHGGRLNTEAFF	TGTGCCAGCAGCCACGGGGGACGGTTGAACACTGAAGCTTTCTTT
-	-	13	TRBV14	TRBJ2-7	CASAPTGIYEQYF	TGTGCCAGCGCCCCGACGGGGATATACGAGCAGTACTTC
few	TRBD1	12	TRBV10-3	TRBJ2-7	CAIGTDSYEQYF	TGTGCCATCGGGACAGATTCCTACGAGCAGTACTTC
-	-	11	TRBV25-1	TRBJ2-1	CASSGAVLAVF	TGTGCCAGCAGTGGAGCCGTTTTAGCGGTCTTC
-	-	12	TRBV7-6	TRBJ2-7	CASSAQGYEQYF	TGTGCCAGCAGCGCTCAGGGCTACGAGCAGTACTTC